The clone carrying this T cell receptor beta chain has just a few counts. Its specificity is not known. These donors, healthy bone marrow donors, were studied. This entry comes from a study of cytomegalovirus exposure and HLA in healthy donors. CDR1 is SGHTA, CDR2 FQGTGA, per germline. Trimming cost V 5 bases and J 2 bases, with 13 bases left between them. CDR3 size: 14 residues. Study findings and constraints: Among CMV-associated TCR beta chains, most appeared HLA-restricted in a later analysis. The study listed 150 to 200 cytomegalovirus-associated TCR beta chains.

PCR amplification relied on 60 Vbeta primers (plus 13 Jbeta primers). Only in-frame clones appear in the TCRdb table, and some are missing; sequencing was by immunoSEQ multiplex PCR. The top ten hold around 1.7% of the sample, which has around 200,000 clones, 79% seen once. The sequence derives from a man aged 45-65 years in good health and CMV-seronegative. The chain combines TRBV7-3 with TRBJ2-7, with TRBD2 as a possible D gene (6 bases). Sequencing was done on a sample of PBMCs. The CDR3 DNA follows: TGTGCCAGCAGCCCCAGGACGGGGGCCTACGAGCAGTACTTC. This sequence encodes CASSPRTGAYEQYF.